This T cell receptor (beta chain) was observed in a study of blood T cell repertoires in COVID-19. On the study more broadly: Acute and convalescent COVID-19 samples came from the United States, Italy and Spain. In each case, the material was cDNA or gDNA derived from T cells, B-cell-depleted T cells, or PBMCs.

J gave up 0 bases and V 7 bases, and 5 bases lay outside the gene matches. This CDR3 has 15 residues. CDR1 and CDR2 from the germline V gene are SEHNR and FQNEAQ (reference sequence). Original analysis: Researchers report that nucleated cell counts were estimated from reference gene primer amplification. Repertoires were generated with immunoSEQ multiplex PCR, while TCRdb's copy carries only in-frame clones and drops some. The V and J calls and the clone size are those of that table, but D and trimming were determined from the DNA. Among a few hundred thousand clones, 80% were seen once, and the ten largest hold 6.5% to 9%.

The sample taken for sequencing was PBMCs or T cells enriched from blood (not recorded which). The TCR was taken from a woman aged 40-49 years with acute COVID-19. This chain links TRBV7-9 with TRBJ2-2, with 7 bases fitting TRBD2. In DNA form, the CDR3 reads TGTGCCAGCACCCCCGGGGGGTCGAACACCGGGGAGCTGTTTTTT. Translated: CASTPGGSNTGELFF.